Each of the 17 T cell receptor beta chains below was sequenced from the same sample in a study of neurological immune-mediated disorders. TCRdb fed the 5' RACE reads into MiXCR, producing one record per CDR3 protein. The table includes about 55,000 distinct CDR3 sequences, around 4% detected once. The material sequenced was PBMCs. The source of these receptors is a man aged 25-45 years with multiple sclerosis.

This clonotype was found many times. The J gene is TRBJ1-2, the V gene TRBV20-1, with a weak D call TRBD1 (6 bases). This CDR3 is 11 amino acids long. The germline gives CDR1 DFQATT, CDR2 SNEGSKA (reference sequence). Trimming removed 3 bases from V and 8 bases from J, with 10 bases in between. DNA of the CDR3: TGCAGTGCTAGCCGACAGGTCGGCTACACCTTC. Amino acid sequence: CSASRQVGYTF.

This clonotype was detected many times. This chain links TRBV29-1 with TRBJ2-3; 7 nucleotides align to TRBD2. J gave up 3 bases and V 7 bases, and 13 bases lay outside the gene matches. The CDR3 has 15 residues. The V gene's germline CDR1 is SQVTM and CDR2 ANQGSEA. The CDR3 is CSAFGGAGLTDTQYF. The CDR3 coding sequence is TGCAGCGCCTTCGGGGGAGCGGGATTGACAGATACGCAGTATTTT.

This clonotype has at least ten counts. The CDR3 loop reads CASSTQSYNEQFF. The CDR3 coding sequence is TGTGCCAGCAGCACCCAGTCCTACAATGAGCAGTTCTTC. This chain uses TRBV7-6 with TRBJ2-1; D remains unclear. The CDR3 sequence is 13 residues long. V was cut by 5 bases and J by 1 base, with 6 bases left in between. The germline V gene encodes CDR1 SGHVS and CDR2 FNYEAQ.

The table lists this clonotype with many counts. The genes are TRBV7-2 and TRBJ1-1, with unresolved D. Germline V CDR1 and CDR2: SGHTA, FQGNSA. Trimming stripped 1 base from V and 5 bases from J, with 14 bases between. CDR3 length: 15 residues. The CDR3 sequence is CASSLVRASRTEAFF. The CDR3 DNA sequence: TGTGCCAGCAGCTTAGTAAGGGCAAGTAGGACTGAAGCTTTCTTT.

V usage is TRBV5-5 and J usage is TRBJ2-1, with 8 nucleotides matching TRBD1. There are 15 residues in the CDR3. V dropped 1 base and J dropped 4; count of bases not matched to a gene: 4. Germline assignment: CDR1 SGHKS and CDR2 YYEKEE (reference sequence). The CDR3 nucleotides are TGTGCCAGCAGCTTGTCGGGACAGGCGTACAATGAGCAGTTCTTC. The encoded protein is CASSLSGQAYNEQFF.

Many counts were recorded for this clonotype. The chain uses TRBV20-1 and TRBJ1-5, with TRBD1 as a possible D gene (6 bases). Per germline, CDR1 DFQATT and CDR2 SNEGSKA (reference sequence). This CDR3 is 12 amino acids long. The V end was cut by 3 bases, the J end by 5 bases, with 8 bases between. CDR3 nucleotide sequence: TGCAGTGCTAGCAGGGGCGATCAGCCCCAGCATTTT. Translated: CSASRGDQPQHF.

This clonotype was detected many times. The chain couples TRBV29-1 to TRBJ1-1, with D unclear. V lost 4 bases and J lost 0, with 9 bases in between. Germline V gene lookup returns CDR1 SQVTM and CDR2 ANQGSEA. The CDR3 has 13 residues. The CDR3 region has the DNA TGCAGCGTTGCGGGCAGGTTGAACACTGAAGCTTTCTTT. It encodes CSVAGRLNTEAFF.

This clonotype was seen at least ten times. The V call is TRBV7-8, the J call TRBJ2-3, with D perhaps matching TRBD2 (5 bases). CDR3 size: 17 residues. Germline CDR1 reads SGHVS; CDR2 reads FQNEAQ. V gave up 3 bases and J gave up 6 bases, with 22 bases separating them. The CDR3 sequence: CASSFQIGGDYADTQYF. DNA for the CDR3: TGTGCCAGCAGCTTTCAGATTGGCGGAGACTACGCCGATACGCAGTATTTT.

As concerns this clonotype: The CDR3 ends on some other residue instead of the conserved phenylalanine or tryptophan, so this is likely a read error. The chain links TRBV6-5 to TRBJ2-1; the D gene is possibly TRBD2 (6 bases). CDR1 and CDR2 from the germline V gene are MNHEY and SVGAGI. Trimming took off 6 bases at V and 4 bases at J, with 22 bases between the two ends. The CDR3 extends over 17 amino acids. CDR3 in amino acids: CASSLVWGEAGYNEQFN. The CDR3, as DNA: TGTGCCAGCAGCCTGGTTTGGGGGGAGGCCGGTTACAATGAGCAGTTCAAC.

This clonotype was found many times. The chain couples TRBV7-2 to TRBJ2-1; 11 nucleotides line up with TRBD2. The CDR3 runs to 15 residues. Germline CDR1 is SGHTA and CDR2 is FQGNSA. With V trimmed by 8 bases and J by 8 bases, 11 bases remained unmatched. As DNA, the CDR3 is TGTGCCAGCTTGGCCCCTAGCGGGAGGTGGTATGAGCAGTTCTTC. Its translation: CASLAPSGRWYEQFF.

This clonotype has a handful of counts. This chain connects TRBV20-1 to TRBJ2-1, with 16 bases aligning to TRBD2. J gave up 6 bases and V 0 bases, and 5 bases lay outside the gene matches. CDR3 length equals 17 residues. Germline values: CDR1 DFQATT, CDR2 SNEGSKA (reference sequence). CDR3 protein: CSAREGLAGGPFNEQFF. CDR3 nucleotides: TGCAGTGCTAGAGAGGGACTAGCGGGAGGGCCTTTCAATGAGCAGTTCTTC.

There are many counts of this clonotype. The chain employs TRBV12-3 or TRBV12-4 and TRBJ1-5; D unresolved. V lost 3 bases, J lost 5 bases, and 8 bases lay in between. The CDR3 sequence is 13 residues long. The CDR3 region is CASSFKEDQPQHF. CDR3 in DNA: TGTGCCAGCAGTTTCAAGGAGGATCAGCCCCAGCATTTT.

This clonotype came up a few times. The V gene is TRBV7-6, the J gene TRBJ1-5, with TRBD1 as a possible D gene (5 bases). The CDR3 is made up of 15 amino acids. V lost 1 base to trimming and J lost 3 bases, with 10 bases between them. Germline loops: CDR1 SGHVS, CDR2 FNYEAQ. Here the CDR3 DNA reads TGTGCCAGCAGCTTAGAGAGGGGACCCAATCAGCCCCAGCATTTT. Its protein product is CASSLERGPNQPQHF.

This clonotype was counted at least ten times. The J gene is TRBJ2-3, the V gene TRBV6-5, with 8 nucleotides matching TRBD2. Germline CDR1 reads MNHEY; CDR2 reads SVGAGI. This CDR3 comprises 14 residues. V trimming: 4 bases; J trimming: 4 bases; junction bases outside the gene matches: 4. In DNA form, the CDR3 reads TGTGCCAGCAGTTTTGGGACTAGGGCAGATACGCAGTATTTT. This gives the protein CASSFGTRADTQYF.

V usage is TRBV27 and J usage is TRBJ2-7, with no clear D. The CDR3 contains 13 residues. Germline loops: CDR1 MNHEY, CDR2 SMNVEV (reference sequence). Trimming removed 4 bases at V and 3 bases at J, with 10 bases between. CDR3 residues: CASSWRPNYEQYF. Here the CDR3 DNA reads TGTGCCAGCAGTTGGCGGCCGAACTACGAGCAGTACTTC.

This clonotype has ten or more counts. The chain couples TRBV5-1 to TRBJ2-7; weak D call: TRBD2 (5 bases). Germline CDR1 SGHRS, CDR2 YFSETQ. Trimming left V 0 bases short and J 1 base short, with 11 bases between. The CDR3 extends over 15 amino acids. In DNA form, the CDR3 reads TGCGCCAGCAGCTTGGAACCCGGGAATTCCTACGAGCAGTACTTC. Translating gives CASSLEPGNSYEQYF.

Note on this clonotype: Possible read error: a much larger clone is one base away. This CDR3 fails to terminate in the conserved phenylalanine or tryptophan, so it likely reflects a read error. V is TRBV10-3 and J is TRBJ2-3; no clear D. With 2 bases removed from V and 3 bases from J, the gap between germline ends came to 6 bases. The CDR3 runs to 13 residues. CDR1 is ENHRY, CDR2 SYGVKD, per germline. CDR3 in DNA: TGTGCCATCAGTGAGAGGGATACAGATACGCAGTATTGT. Translating gives CAISERDTDTQYC.